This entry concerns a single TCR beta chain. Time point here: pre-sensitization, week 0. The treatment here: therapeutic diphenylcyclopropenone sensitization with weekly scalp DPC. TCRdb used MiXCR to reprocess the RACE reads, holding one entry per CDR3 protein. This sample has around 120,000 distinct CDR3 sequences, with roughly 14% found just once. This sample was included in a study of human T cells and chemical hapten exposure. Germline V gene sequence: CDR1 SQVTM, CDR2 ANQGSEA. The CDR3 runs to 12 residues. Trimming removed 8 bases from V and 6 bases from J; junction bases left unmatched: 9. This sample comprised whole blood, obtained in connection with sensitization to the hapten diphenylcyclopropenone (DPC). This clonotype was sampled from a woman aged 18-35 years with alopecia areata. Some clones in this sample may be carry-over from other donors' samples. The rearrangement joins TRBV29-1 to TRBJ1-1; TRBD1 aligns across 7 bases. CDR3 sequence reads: CSSRGQGAEAFF. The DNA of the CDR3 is TGCAGCTCTAGGGGGCAAGGCGCTGAAGCTTTCTTT.